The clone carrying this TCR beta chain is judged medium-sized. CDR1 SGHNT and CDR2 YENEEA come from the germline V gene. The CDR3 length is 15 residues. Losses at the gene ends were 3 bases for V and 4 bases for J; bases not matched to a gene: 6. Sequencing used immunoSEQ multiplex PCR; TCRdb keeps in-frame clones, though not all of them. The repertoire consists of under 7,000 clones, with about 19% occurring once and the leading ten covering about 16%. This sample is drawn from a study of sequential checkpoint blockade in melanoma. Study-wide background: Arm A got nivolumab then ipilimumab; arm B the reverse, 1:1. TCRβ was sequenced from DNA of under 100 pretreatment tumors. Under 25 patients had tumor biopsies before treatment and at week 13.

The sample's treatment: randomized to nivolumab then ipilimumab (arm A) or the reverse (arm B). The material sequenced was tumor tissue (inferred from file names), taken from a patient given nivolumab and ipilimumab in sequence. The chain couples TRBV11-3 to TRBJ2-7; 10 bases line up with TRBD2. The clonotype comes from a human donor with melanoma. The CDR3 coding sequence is TGTGCCAGCAGCTTTCTAGCGGGGGCGGCATACGAGCAGTACTTC. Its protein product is CASSFLAGAAYEQYF.